Listed below are T cell receptor beta chains from one sample, sequenced in a study of neurological immune-mediated disorders. From the 5' RACE reads, TCRdb called clonotypes with MiXCR, one entry per CDR3 protein. The sample yields roughly 65,000 distinct CDR3 sequences, over 4% seen once. The sequencing input was PBMCs. The receptor source for this set is a human donor with multiple sclerosis. The donor label of this sample is uncertain. The CDR3 runs from the conserved cysteine through the conserved F or W. Each record gives: clone size, J gene, D gene, V gene, CDR3 DNA, CDR3 protein. The D gene is left open where the match is weak. Part of the rows lack a size; the others show once, few, many or a class for expanded clones.

-	TRBJ2-1	-	TRBV7-2	TGTGCCAGCAGCCACCCCTGGGACCAGAACACCTACAATGAGCAGTTCTTC	CASSHPWDQNTYNEQFF
many	TRBJ1-4	-	TRBV10-2	TGCGCCAGCAGTGAACGCTCCTATAATGAAAAACTGTTTTTT	CASSERSYNEKLFF
few	TRBJ2-5	-	TRBV14	TGTGCCAGCAGCCAAATGGGCAGACAAGAGACCCAGTACTTC	CASSQMGRQETQYF
few	TRBJ2-6	-	TRBV5-5	TGTGCCAGCAGCGCTGGCCCAGGGCTCACCTCTGGGGCCAACGTCCTGACTTTC	CASSAGPGLTSGANVLTF
many	TRBJ2-1	-	TRBV20-1	TGCAGTGCTAGCGGAGACGATTACAATGAGCAGTTCTTC	CSASGDDYNEQFF
many	TRBJ2-1	TRBD2	TRBV6-1	TGTGCCAGCAGTGAAGCATGGTCTAGCGGGGGGCCAAGCTCCTACAATGAGCAGTTCTTC	CASSEAWSSGGPSSYNEQFF
many	TRBJ2-3	-	TRBV20-1	TGCAGTGCCGATACAGGGTATTTAGCAGATACGCAGTATTTT	CSADTGYLADTQYF
many	TRBJ2-1	-	TRBV12-3/TRBV12-4	TGTGCCAGCTCCCTTGGGGGGAGAGGCGAGCAGTTCTTC	CASSLGGRGEQFF
many	TRBJ2-1	TRBD1	TRBV4-1	TGCGCCAGCAGCGGGACAGGGAAAGGCAATGAGCAGTTCTTC	CASSGTGKGNEQFF
many	TRBJ2-7	TRBD1	TRBV5-6	TGTGCCAGCAGCCCAACGACAGGGGGCGCCGAGCAGTACTTC	CASSPTTGGAEQYF
many	TRBJ1-1	TRBD1	TRBV5-1	TGCGCCAGCAGCCCAGGCCTTGGGACAGGGGGAACTTTCTTT	CASSPGLGTGGTFF
many	TRBJ2-5	-	TRBV2	TGTGCCAGCGGGGACGGGGATAGCGAGACCCAGTACTTC	CASGDGDSETQYF
many	TRBJ1-3	TRBD1	TRBV7-7	TGTGCCAGCAGCCCCGGGACAGGGCCCTCTGGAAACACCATATATTTT	CASSPGTGPSGNTIYF
-	TRBJ1-4	-	TRBV12-3/TRBV12-4	TGTGCCAGCAGTATTGCAACTAATGAAAAACTGTTTTTT	CASSIATNEKLFF
many	TRBJ1-1	TRBD1	TRBV2	TGTGCCAGCAGGACGGACAGGCGGGGCACTGAAGCTTTCTTT	CASRTDRRGTEAFF
many	TRBJ2-1	TRBD2	TRBV20-1	TGCAGTGCCGAGAAAACCAGCGGGGGGGCCGGTGAGCAGTTCTTC	CSAEKTSGGAGEQFF
many	TRBJ2-7	-	TRBV6-5	TGTGCCAGCAGTTCGGTCTACGAGCAGTACTTC	CASSSVYEQYF
many	TRBJ2-1	-	TRBV3-1	TGTGCCAGCAGCCAAAGCTTGCGGGGGCTTCACGAGCAGTTCTTC	CASSQSLRGLHEQFF
medium-sized	TRBJ2-1	TRBD2	TRBV7-3	TGTGCCAGCAGCTTAGGCGGGGGGGCCTCTCGAGAGCAGTTCTTC	CASSLGGGASREQFF
many	TRBJ2-7	-	TRBV20-1	TGCAGTGCATCCGACGGGCCCTCCTACGAGCAGTACTTC	CSASDGPSYEQYF
many	TRBJ2-1	-	TRBV5-1	TGCGCCAGCAGCTTGGTCGGATCCTACAATGAGCAGTTCTTC	CASSLVGSYNEQFF
many	TRBJ1-5	-	TRBV20-1	TGCAGTGCTGGCGACGGCAATCAGCCCCAGCATTTT	CSAGDGNQPQHF
many	TRBJ2-1	-	TRBV5-4	TGTGCCAGCAGCTTGGCCCCAGATTCCCTCGAGCAGTTCTTC	CASSLAPDSLEQFF
-	TRBJ2-7	-	TRBV7-2	TGTGCCAGCAGCCCCGACAGCTTCTACGAGCAGTACTTC	CASSPDSFYEQYF
many	TRBJ2-1	-	TRBV4-2	TGTGCCAGCAGCCAAGTCCTAGTTGGCAATGAGCAGTTCTTC	CASSQVLVGNEQFF
many	TRBJ1-4	-	TRBV10-3	TGTGCCATCAGTGACGGCAGGGGCGATGAAAAACTGTTTTTT	CAISDGRGDEKLFF
many	TRBJ1-1	-	TRBV20-1	TGCAGTGCTCCGGACGACAGGCCCATGAACACTGAAGCTTTCTTT	CSAPDDRPMNTEAFF
many	TRBJ1-5	-	TRBV5-5	TGTGCCAGCAGCTTGGAGGTGAGCAATCAGCCCCAGCATTTT	CASSLEVSNQPQHF
many	TRBJ1-5	-	TRBV5-1	TGCGCCAGCAGCTCTGGGGACGAAGGTCAGCCCCAGCATTTT	CASSSGDEGQPQHF
many	TRBJ2-7	TRBD2	TRBV6-1	TGTGCCAGCAGTGACAGGCCTCCGAGCGGGGGCGAGCAGTACTTC	CASSDRPPSGGEQYF
many	TRBJ2-3	-	TRBV5-1	TGCGCCAGCAGCTTAGGGACTCTCCCTGGCACAGATACGCAGTATTTT	CASSLGTLPGTDTQYF
many	TRBJ2-3	TRBD1	TRBV2	TGTGCCAGCACCTCGGACAGGGCCACAGATACGCAGTATTTT	CASTSDRATDTQYF
many	TRBJ1-2	-	TRBV9	TGTGCCAGCAGCGTGACCGGGGAGTATGGCTACACCTTC	CASSVTGEYGYTF
few	TRBJ1-1	-	TRBV18	TGTGCCAGCTCACCAGTGTGGCTAAACACTGAAGCTTTCTTT	CASSPVWLNTEAFF
many	TRBJ1-2	TRBD1	TRBV18	TGTGCCAGCTCACCGGGACAGGAGGGCAACTATGGCTACACCTTC	CASSPGQEGNYGYTF
-	TRBJ2-2	-	TRBV5-1	TGCGCCAGCAGCTTGGCCCCCACCACTAAGAACACCGGGGAGCTGTTTTTT	CASSLAPTTKNTGELFF
many	TRBJ1-1	-	TRBV10-2	TGCGCCAGCAGTGAGTCGACCGAGAACACTGAAGCTTTCTTT	CASSESTENTEAFF
many	TRBJ2-3	-	TRBV6-5	TGTGCCAGCTCCCCGAGGGGGGGCAGAACAGATACGCAGTATTTT	CASSPRGGRTDTQYF
many	TRBJ2-5	TRBD2	TRBV7-2	TGTGCCAGCAGCTTATTTGGCGGGGGAAAGACCCAGTACTTC	CASSLFGGGKTQYF
many	TRBJ2-3	-	TRBV7-9	TGTGCCAGTAGCCGGGACTCCGTCACAGATACGCAGTATTTT	CASSRDSVTDTQYF
many	TRBJ1-5	TRBD1	TRBV20-1	TGCAGTGCTACCCCGGACAGGAATCAGCCCCAGCATTTT	CSATPDRNQPQHF
few	TRBJ2-1	-	TRBV12-3/TRBV12-4	TGTGCCAGCAGTTGGCGGACCCCCGAGGCGCAGTTCTTC	CASSWRTPEAQFF
many	TRBJ1-1	-	TRBV6-6	TGTGCCAGCAGTTACTCCGGGACACACTACATAAACACTGAAGCTTTCTTT	CASSYSGTHYINTEAFF
many	TRBJ2-1	-	TRBV24-1	TGTGCCACCAGTGATTTGTTCAAGGGGATCGCTGAGCAGTTCTTC	CATSDLFKGIAEQFF
many	TRBJ1-2	-	TRBV5-1	TGCGCCAGCAGCTTGGATCCGGGGTCGGGGTTTGGCTACACCTTC	CASSLDPGSGFGYTF
many	TRBJ1-6	TRBD1	TRBV20-1	TGCAGTGCAACAGGGGAGTCTAATTCACCCCTCCACTTT	CSATGESNSPLHF
many	TRBJ2-7	-	TRBV13	TGTGCCAGCAGCTTAGGGGGGAACGAGCAGTACTTC	CASSLGGNEQYF
-	TRBJ1-2	-	TRBV6-6	TGTGCCACCCTAGGGGGGCGACGCTATGGCTACACCTTC	CATLGGRRYGYTF
many	TRBJ1-2	-	TRBV9	TGTGCCAGCAGAAATGGTCGGGCAGGGACCGTGGGCTACACCTTC	CASRNGRAGTVGYTF
many	TRBJ2-4	-	TRBV5-1	TGCGCCAGCAGCTTGGAAGCCGGCAGGAAAAACATTCAGTACTTC	CASSLEAGRKNIQYF
many	TRBJ2-5	-	TRBV18	TGTGCCAGCTCACGATCCTTAGGAGCTCAAGAGACCCAGTACTTC	CASSRSLGAQETQYF